What follows is one T cell receptor beta chain and its context. Its antigen is unidentified. Clones were sequenced by immunoSEQ multiplex PCR, and TCRdb holds only the in-frame ones, with some missing. The sample lists roughly 40,000 clones, less than 95% seen once, with over 2% in the top ten. The sample is drawn from a study of graft-versus-host responses after intestinal transplantation. On the study more broadly: Following induction with anti-thymocyte globulin, all recipients were given tacrolimus and steroids for two to three years.

The CDR3 covers 14 residues. With 3 bases removed from V and 3 bases from J, the gap between germline ends came to 11 bases. Germline assignment: CDR1 MDHEN and CDR2 SYDVKM. General study results and limits: Among circulating GvH clones, peak levels were associated with early post-transplant declines in HvG clones.

The rearrangement joins TRBV28 to TRBJ2-5; maybe TRBD2 (5 bases). Specimen: PBMCs, collected almost 320 days after intestinal transplant. The receptor's source is a human patient who received an intestinal transplant, so some T cells may come from the graft donor. The CDR3 DNA follows: TGTGCCAGCAGTTTTGAGACTATCAAAGAGACCCAGTACTTC. Residues: CASSFETIKETQYF. Full variable domain (missing parts from reference TRBV28 and TRBJ2-5): DVKVTQSSRYLVKRTGEKVFLECVQDMDHENMFWYRQDPGLGLRLIYFSYDVKMKEKGDIPEGYSVSREKKERFSLILESASTNQTSMYLCASSFETIKETQYFGPGTRLLVL.